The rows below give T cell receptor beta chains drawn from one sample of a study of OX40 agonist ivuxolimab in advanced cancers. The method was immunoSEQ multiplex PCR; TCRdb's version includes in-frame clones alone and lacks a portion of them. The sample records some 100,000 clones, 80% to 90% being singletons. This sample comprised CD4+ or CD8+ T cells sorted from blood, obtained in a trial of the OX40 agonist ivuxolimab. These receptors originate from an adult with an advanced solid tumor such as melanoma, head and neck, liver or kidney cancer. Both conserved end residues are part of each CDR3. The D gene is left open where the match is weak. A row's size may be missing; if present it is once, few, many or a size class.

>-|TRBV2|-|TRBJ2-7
CASSEHGDSYEQYF
TGTGCCAGCAGTGAACATGGGGACTCCTACGAGCAGTACTTC
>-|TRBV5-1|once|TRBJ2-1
CASSQDVSSYNEQFF
TGCGCCAGCAGCCAGGACGTTAGCTCCTACAATGAGCAGTTCTTC
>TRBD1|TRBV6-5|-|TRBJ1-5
CASSRGTEAQPQHF
TGTGCCAGCAGTAGAGGGACAGAGGCTCAGCCCCAGCATTTT
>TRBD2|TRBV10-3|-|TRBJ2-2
CAISGGLAGAGGTGELFF
TGTGCCATCAGTGGGGGACTAGCGGGGGCCGGTGGGACCGGGGAGCTGTTTTTT
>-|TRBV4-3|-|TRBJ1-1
CASSQVWAGEAFF
TGCGCCAGCAGCCAAGTATGGGCAGGGGAAGCTTTCTTT
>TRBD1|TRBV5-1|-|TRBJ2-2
CASSWRTGQTGELFF
TGCGCCAGCAGCTGGCGGACAGGGCAGACCGGGGAGCTGTTTTTT
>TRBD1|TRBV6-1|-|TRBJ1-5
CASMPGQGTNQPQHF
TGTGCCAGCATGCCGGGACAGGGGACCAATCAGCCCCAGCATTTT
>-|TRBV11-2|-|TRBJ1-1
CASSLVEVKAFF
TGTGCCAGCAGCTTAGTGGAGGTAAAAGCTTTCTTT
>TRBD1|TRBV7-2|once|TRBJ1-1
CASSSREGAWAFF
TGTGCCAGCAGCTCACGGGAGGGGGCGTGGGCTTTCTTT
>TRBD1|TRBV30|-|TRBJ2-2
CAWGTGGDTGELFF
TGTGCCTGGGGGACAGGGGGTGACACCGGGGAGCTGTTTTTT
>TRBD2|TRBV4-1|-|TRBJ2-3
CASSQDPFLGGEDTQYF
TGCGCCAGCAGCCAAGATCCCTTTTTGGGGGGGGAAGATACGCAGTATTTT
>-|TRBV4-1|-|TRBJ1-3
CASSQDSGGRSGNTIYF
TGCGCCAGCAGCCAAGATAGCGGGGGCAGGTCTGGAAACACCATATATTTT
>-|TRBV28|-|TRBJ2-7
CASSLQGNLDF
TGTGCCAGCAGTCTCCAGGGAAATCTGGACTTC
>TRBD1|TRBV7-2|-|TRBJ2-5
CASSWYRGLRDREETQYF
TGTGCCAGCAGCTGGTACAGAGGTCTCCGGGACAGGGAGGAGACCCAGTACTTC
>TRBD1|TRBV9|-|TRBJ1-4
CASSPRRGQEKLFF
TGTGCCAGCAGCCCCCGCAGGGGGCAGGAAAAACTGTTTTTT
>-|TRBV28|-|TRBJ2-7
CASSAGIYEQYF
TGTGCCAGCAGCGCCGGGATCTACGAGCAGTACTTC
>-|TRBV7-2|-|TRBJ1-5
CASSLEGFGNQPQHF
TGTGCCAGCAGCTTAGAAGGGTTTGGCAATCAGCCCCAGCATTTT
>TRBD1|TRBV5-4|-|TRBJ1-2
CASSGDSNYGYTF
TGTGCCAGCAGCGGGGACAGTAACTATGGCTACACCTTC
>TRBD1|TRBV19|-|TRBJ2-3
CASGQGQDTQYF
TGTGCCAGTGGACAGGGTCAAGATACGCAGTATTTT
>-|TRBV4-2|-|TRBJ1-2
CASSQDNNQNYGYTF
TGTGCCAGCAGCCAAGATAACAACCAAAACTATGGCTACACCTTC
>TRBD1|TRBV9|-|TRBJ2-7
CASSASTGSSYEQYF
TGTGCCAGCAGCGCTTCGACAGGGAGCTCCTACGAGCAGTACTTC
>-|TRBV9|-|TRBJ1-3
CASSVGWAANTIYF
TGTGCCAGCAGCGTAGGGTGGGCTGCGAACACCATATATTTT
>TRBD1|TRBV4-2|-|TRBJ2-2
CASSRTGGNTGELFF
TGTGCCAGCAGCCGGACAGGGGGCAACACCGGGGAGCTGTTTTTT
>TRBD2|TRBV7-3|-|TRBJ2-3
CASSPYSSGADTQYF
TGTGCCAGCAGCCCATATAGTAGCGGGGCAGATACGCAGTATTTT
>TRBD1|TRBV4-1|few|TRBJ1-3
CASSQPGQVSGNTIYF
TGCGCCAGCAGCCAGCCCGGACAGGTCTCTGGAAACACCATATATTTT
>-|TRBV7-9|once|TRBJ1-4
CASSLSGRGTNEKLFF
TGTGCCAGCAGCTTGTCGGGGCGGGGAACTAATGAAAAACTGTTTTTT
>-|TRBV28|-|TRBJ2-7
CASSSVDRTLYEQYF
TGTGCCAGCAGTTCTGTCGACAGGACCCTCTACGAGCAGTACTTC
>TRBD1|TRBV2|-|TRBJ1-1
CASRKDRFQDTEAFF
TGTGCCAGCAGGAAGGACAGGTTTCAGGACACTGAAGCTTTCTTT
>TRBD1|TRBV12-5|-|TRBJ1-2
CASASTSGQRNYGYTF
TGTGCTAGTGCCTCGACCTCGGGACAGAGGAACTATGGCTACACCTTC
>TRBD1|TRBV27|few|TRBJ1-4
CASGHDRGITTNEKLFF
TGTGCCAGCGGCCACGACAGGGGAATCACAACTAATGAAAAACTGTTTTTT
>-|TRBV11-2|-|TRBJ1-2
CASSLAAPYGYTF
TGTGCCAGCAGCTTAGCAGCTCCCTATGGCTACACCTTC
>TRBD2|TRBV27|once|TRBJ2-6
CASSLGGLSGANVLTF
TGTGCCAGCAGTTTAGGGGGACTATCTGGGGCCAACGTCCTGACTTTC
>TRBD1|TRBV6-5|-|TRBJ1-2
CASSYQRTGGNYGYTF
TGTGCCAGCAGTTACCAGAGGACAGGGGGAAACTATGGCTACACCTTC
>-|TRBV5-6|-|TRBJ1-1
CASSLWFGTLNTEAFF
TGTGCCAGCAGCTTGTGGTTTGGGACATTGAACACTGAAGCTTTCTTT
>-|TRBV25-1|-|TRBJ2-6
CASSEPSGANVLTF
TGTGCCAGCAGTGAACCCTCTGGGGCCAACGTCCTGACTTTC
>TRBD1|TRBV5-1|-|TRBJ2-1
CASSVGGQGTNEQFF
TGCGCCAGCAGCGTAGGGGGACAGGGGACTAATGAGCAGTTCTTC
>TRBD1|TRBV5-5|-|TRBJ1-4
CASSSYPGQGNEKLFF
TGTGCCAGCAGCTCCTATCCGGGACAGGGGAATGAAAAACTGTTTTTT
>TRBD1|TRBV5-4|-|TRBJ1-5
CASSLDGQGESNQPQHF
TGTGCCAGCAGCTTGGACGGACAGGGAGAAAGCAATCAGCCCCAGCATTTT
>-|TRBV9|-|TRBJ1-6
CASSVGIDVRSDSPLHF
TGTGCCAGCAGCGTAGGAATAGATGTTAGATCCGATTCACCCCTCCACTTT
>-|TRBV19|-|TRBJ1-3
CASSSNKDRHSGNTIYF
TGTGCCAGTAGTAGTAATAAAGACCGTCACTCTGGAAACACCATATATTTT
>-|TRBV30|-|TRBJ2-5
CAWSLTWEETQYF
TGTGCCTGGAGTCTTACTTGGGAAGAGACCCAGTACTTC
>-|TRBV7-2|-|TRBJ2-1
CASSFPGTYSYNEQFF
TGTGCCAGCAGCTTCCCCGGGACTTACTCCTACAATGAGCAGTTCTTC
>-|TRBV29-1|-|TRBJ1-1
CSGGRGNTEAFF
TGCAGCGGGGGACGGGGGAACACTGAAGCTTTCTTT
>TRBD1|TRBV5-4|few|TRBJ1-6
CASSLDRGNNSPLHF
TGTGCCAGCAGCCTTGACAGGGGTAATAATTCACCCCTCCACTTT
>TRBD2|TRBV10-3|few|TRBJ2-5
CAISDGGDVSGANQETQYF
TGTGCCATCAGTGACGGAGGCGATGTGAGCGGGGCCAACCAAGAGACCCAGTACTTC
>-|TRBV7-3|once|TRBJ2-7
CASSLGVGTTSEQYF
TGTGCCAGCAGCTTAGGGGTGGGGACCACATCCGAGCAGTACTTC
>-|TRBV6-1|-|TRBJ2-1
CASSELREQFF
TGTGCCAGCAGTGAATTGAGGGAGCAGTTCTTC
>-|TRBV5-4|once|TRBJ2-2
CASSLETNTGELFF
TGTGCCAGCAGCTTGGAAACTAACACCGGGGAGCTGTTTTTT
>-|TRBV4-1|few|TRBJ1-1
CASSQGPGTPTEAFF
TGCGCCAGCAGCCAAGGTCCCGGGACACCAACTGAAGCTTTCTTT
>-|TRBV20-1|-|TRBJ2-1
CSASRGNEQFF
TGCAGTGCTAGCCGTGGCAATGAGCAGTTCTTC